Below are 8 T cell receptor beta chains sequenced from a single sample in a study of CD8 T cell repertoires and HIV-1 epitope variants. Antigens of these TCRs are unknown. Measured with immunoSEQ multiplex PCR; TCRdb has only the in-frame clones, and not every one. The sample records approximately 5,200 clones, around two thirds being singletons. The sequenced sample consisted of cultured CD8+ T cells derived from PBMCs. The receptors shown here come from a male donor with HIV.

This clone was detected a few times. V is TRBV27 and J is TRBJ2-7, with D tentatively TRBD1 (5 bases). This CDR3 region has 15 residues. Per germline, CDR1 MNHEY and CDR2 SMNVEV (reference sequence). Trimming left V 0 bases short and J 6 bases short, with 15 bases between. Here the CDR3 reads CASSLSIQGTAEQYF. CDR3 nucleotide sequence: TGTGCCAGCAGTTTATCGATCCAGGGAACCGCCGAGCAGTACTTC.

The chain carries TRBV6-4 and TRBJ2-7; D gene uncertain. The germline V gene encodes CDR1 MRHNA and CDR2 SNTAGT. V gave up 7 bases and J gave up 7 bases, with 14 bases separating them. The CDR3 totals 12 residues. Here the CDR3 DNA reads TGTGCCAGCACCCCTTACCCCTGGGAGCAGTACTTC. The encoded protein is CASTPYPWEQYF.

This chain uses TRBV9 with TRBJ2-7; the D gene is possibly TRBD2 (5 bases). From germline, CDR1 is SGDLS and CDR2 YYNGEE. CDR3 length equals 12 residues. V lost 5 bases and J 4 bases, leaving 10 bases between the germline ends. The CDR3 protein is CASSDSGYEQYF. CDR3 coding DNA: TGTGCCAGCAGTGATTCGGGGTACGAGCAGTACTTC.

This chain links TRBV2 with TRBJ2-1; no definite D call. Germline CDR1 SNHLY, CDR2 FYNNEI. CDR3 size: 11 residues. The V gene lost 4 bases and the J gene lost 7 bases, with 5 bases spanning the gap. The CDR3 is CASSGLNEQFF. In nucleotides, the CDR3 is TGTGCCAGCAGTGGACTTAATGAGCAGTTCTTC.

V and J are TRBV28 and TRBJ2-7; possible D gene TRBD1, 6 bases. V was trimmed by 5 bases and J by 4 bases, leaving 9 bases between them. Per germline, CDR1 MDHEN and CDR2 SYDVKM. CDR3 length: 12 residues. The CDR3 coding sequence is TGTGCCAGCAGTCGGACAGTATACGAGCAGTACTTC. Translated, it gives CASSRTVYEQYF.

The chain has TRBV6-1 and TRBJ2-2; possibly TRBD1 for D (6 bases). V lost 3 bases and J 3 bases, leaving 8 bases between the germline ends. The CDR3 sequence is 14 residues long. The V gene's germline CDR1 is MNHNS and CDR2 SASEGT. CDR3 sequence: CASSEAGDTGELFF. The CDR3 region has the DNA TGTGCCAGCAGTGAGGCAGGGGACACCGGGGAGCTGTTTTTT.

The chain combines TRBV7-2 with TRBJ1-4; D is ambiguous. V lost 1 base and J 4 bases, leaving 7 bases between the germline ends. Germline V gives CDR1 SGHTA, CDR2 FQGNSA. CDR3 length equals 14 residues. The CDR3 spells CASSLGPFNEKLFF. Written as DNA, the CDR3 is TGTGCCAGCAGCTTAGGGCCCTTTAATGAAAAACTGTTTTTT.

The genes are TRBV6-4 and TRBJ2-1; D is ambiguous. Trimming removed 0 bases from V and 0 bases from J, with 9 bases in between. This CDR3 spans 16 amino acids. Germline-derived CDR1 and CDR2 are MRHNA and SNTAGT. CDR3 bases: TGTGCCAGCAGTGACTCGCAGAGTACCTCCTACAATGAGCAGTTCTTC. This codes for CASSDSQSTSYNEQFF.